The present T cell receptor beta chain was sequenced within a study of blood T cell repertoires in COVID-19. As handled by the study authors: Reference gene primer amplification yielded estimated nucleated cell counts. The table came from immunoSEQ multiplex PCR; TCRdb's copy has only in-frame clones and leaves some out. V and J calls and clone size are those listed in that table; D and trimming were worked out from the DNA. The sample records hundreds of thousands of clones, nearly 90% being singletons. Sequenced material: peripheral blood. The sequence was collected from a woman aged 25 to 39 with COVID-19, enrolled during active disease.

The CDR3 DNA is TGTGCCAGCTCACCGACACGGAATGAAGCTTTCTTT. This codes for CASSPTRNEAFF. This chain connects TRBV18 to TRBJ1-1; no firm D call. Germline-derived CDR1 and CDR2 are KGHSH and LQKENI. This CDR3 has 12 amino acids. Trimming removed 3 bases from V and 7 bases from J, with 9 bases in between.